Below, 24 T cell receptor beta chains from the same sample are listed, as sequenced in a study of T cells in localized non-small cell lung cancer. Sequenced by immunoSEQ multiplex PCR; TCRdb stores in-frame clones only, minus some. The sample includes around 64,000 clones, approximately 91% of them seen just once. The sample was peripheral blood, taken before any cancer treatment. These receptors all come from a man aged 40-75 years with stage I lung adenocarcinoma.

This clone was observed once. The J gene is TRBJ2-6, the V gene TRBV27; the D gene is possibly TRBD1 (6 bases). The germline gives CDR1 MNHEY, CDR2 SMNVEV (reference sequence). This CDR3 spans 15 amino acids. V was clipped by 5 bases and J by 2 bases, with 10 bases between them. The CDR3 is CASSEGVAGANVLTF. CDR3 in DNA: TGTGCCAGCAGTGAGGGGGTAGCTGGGGCCAACGTCCTGACTTTC.

The gene calls are TRBV6-5 and TRBJ2-1; TRBD2 matches 10 bases. With 6 bases clipped from V and 6 bases from J, the junction kept 8 bases outside the gene matches. Per the germline V gene, CDR1 is MNHEY and CDR2 is SVGAGI. The CDR3 has 15 residues. The CDR3 nucleotides are TGTGCCAGCAGCCCGAGGAGCGGGAGGGCCAATGAGCAGTTCTTC. This translates into CASSPRSGRANEQFF.

This clone was counted only a few times. V usage is TRBV4-1 and J usage is TRBJ2-1; no definite D call. V lost 6 bases and J 3 bases, leaving 21 bases between the germline ends. This CDR3 has 17 amino acids. In germline, CDR1 is MGHRA, CDR2 YSYEKL. The CDR3 region is CASRDNLVAVFYNEQFF. As DNA, the CDR3 is TGCGCCAGCAGAGACAACCTAGTGGCGGTCTTCTACAATGAGCAGTTCTTC.

This chain uses TRBV5-1 with TRBJ2-5; no clear D gene. CDR3 length: 14 amino acids. Trimming took 3 bases from V and 1 from J, leaving 10 bases between them. Germline CDR1 is SGHRS and CDR2 is YFSETQ. The CDR3 spells CASSSYLPQETQYF. In DNA form, the CDR3 reads TGCGCCAGCAGCTCGTACCTTCCCCAAGAGACCCAGTACTTC.

The gene calls are TRBV7-8 and TRBJ1-5, with D possibly being TRBD1 (6 bases). Germline assignment: CDR1 SGHVS and CDR2 FQNEAQ. CDR3 length equals 15 residues. The germline V and J ends were trimmed by 5 bases and 6 bases, with 17 bases remaining between them. The chain's CDR3 is CASSGSAGAGQPQHF. CDR3 DNA: TGTGCCAGCAGCGGAAGCGCAGGGGCGGGTCAGCCCCAGCATTTT. Complete variable domain (other parts from reference TRBV7-8 and TRBJ1-5): GAGVSQSPRYKVAKRGQDVALRCDPISGHVSLFWYQQALGQGPEFLTYFQNEAQLDKSGLPSDRFFAERPEGSVSTLKIQRTQQEDSAVYLCASSGSAGAGQPQHFGDGTRLSIL.

The chain employs TRBV6-1 and TRBJ2-2, with a weak D call TRBD1 (6 bases). Trimming cost V 5 bases and J 0 bases, with 10 bases left between them. The CDR3 is 15 residues long. Germline CDR1 is MNHNS and CDR2 is SASEGT. The CDR3 nucleotides read TGTGCCAGCAGTCCTCGGACAGCGAACACCGGGGAGCTGTTTTTT. Translated, it gives CASSPRTANTGELFF.

CDR3 in amino acids: CASRPAPTNEKLFF. The DNA for the CDR3 is TGCGCCAGCCGGCCGGCACCAACTAATGAAAAACTGTTTTTT. The rearrangement uses TRBV5-1 and TRBJ1-4, with D unclear. V dropped 7 bases and J dropped 0 bases, with 10 bases sitting between them. The CDR3 spans 14 residues. Germline values: CDR1 SGHRS, CDR2 YFSETQ. Together with reference TRBV5-1 and TRBJ1-4, the CDR3 gives the full variable domain: KAGVTQTPRYLIKTRGQQVTLSCSPISGHRSVSWYQQTPGQGLQFLFEYFSETQRNKGNFPGRFSGRQFSNSRSEMNVSTLELGDSALYLCASRPAPTNEKLFFGSGTQLSVL.

The chain uses TRBV7-9 and TRBJ2-3, with D hard to call. The CDR3 has 15 residues. V was pared by 4 bases and J by 1 base, with 12 bases between. Germline-derived CDR1 and CDR2 are SEHNR and FQNEAQ (reference sequence). The CDR3 sequence is CASSSEAARTDTQYF. CDR3 sequence (DNA): TGTGCCAGCAGCTCAGAGGCTGCGCGCACAGATACGCAGTATTTT. Full variable domain (missing parts from reference TRBV7-9 and TRBJ2-3): DTGVSQNPRHKITKRGQNVTFRCDPISEHNRLYWYRQTLGQGPEFLTYFQNEAQLEKSRLLSDRFSAERPKGSFSTLEIQRTEQGDSAMYLCASSSEAARTDTQYFGPGTRLTVL.

This chain joins TRBV5-8 and TRBJ2-1; the D is unclear. Germline V lookup: CDR1 SGHTS, CDR2 YDEGEE. The CDR3 runs to 16 residues. V lost 0 bases, J lost 0 bases, and 10 bases lay in between. CDR3 sequence reads: CASSLGGPVSYNEQFF. Here the CDR3 DNA reads TGTGCCAGCAGCTTGGGTGGACCCGTCTCCTACAATGAGCAGTTCTTC. Using reference TRBV5-8 and TRBJ2-1 for the parts outside the CDR3, the full variable domain is EAGVTQSPTHLIKTRGQQATLRCSPISGHTSVYWYQQALGLGLQFLLWYDEGEERNRGNFPPRFSGRQFPNYSSELNVNALELEDSALYLCASSLGGPVSYNEQFFGPGTRLTVL.

J is TRBJ1-2 and V is TRBV19, with D possibly TRBD1 on 5 matching bases. V lost 1 base to trimming and J lost 6 bases, with 15 bases between them. The CDR3 length is 15 residues. CDR1 and CDR2 (germline): LNHDA, SQIVND (reference sequence). CDR3 nucleotide sequence: TGTGCCAGTAGTATAGGGGGAGGGGACCGCGATGGCTACACCTTC. Translated, it gives CASSIGGGDRDGYTF. Based on the CDR3 plus reference TRBV19 and TRBJ1-2, the full variable domain is DGGITQSPKYLFRKEGQNVTLSCEQNLNHDAMYWYRQDPGQGLRLIYYSQIVNDFQKGDIAEGYSVSREKKESFPLTVTSAQKNPTAFYLCASSIGGGDRDGYTFGSGTRLTVV.

The genes are TRBV6-6 and TRBJ2-3; weak D call: TRBD2 (5 bases). Germline V gene lookup returns CDR1 MNHNY and CDR2 SVGAGI (reference sequence). This CDR3 spans 15 amino acids. Between the trimmed V and J ends, which lost 6 bases and 0 bases, there was a span of 13 bases. This chain's CDR3 is CASSQVAQSTDTQYF. CDR3 DNA: TGTGCCAGCAGCCAAGTAGCGCAAAGCACAGATACGCAGTATTTT.

The table lists this clone with a count of one. The rearrangement joins TRBV5-4 to TRBJ2-7, with D perhaps matching TRBD2 (5 bases). Per germline, CDR1 SGHNT and CDR2 YYREEE (reference sequence). The CDR3 is made up of 15 amino acids. The V and J ends lost 2 bases and 0 bases respectively, with 12 bases between them. The CDR3 loop reads CASSFARGSSYEQYF. CDR3 coding DNA: TGTGCCAGCAGCTTCGCACGGGGAAGCTCCTACGAGCAGTACTTC.

This clone was recorded once. The chain links TRBV9 to TRBJ2-4; D may match TRBD1 or TRBD2 (5 bases each). The CDR3 spans 15 residues. V lost 4 bases and J lost 0, with 11 bases in between. The germline V gene has CDR1 SGDLS and CDR2 YYNGEE. CDR3 sequence: CASSLGTVAKNIQYF. In DNA, the CDR3 is TGTGCCAGCAGCCTCGGGACCGTAGCCAAAAACATTCAGTACTTC.

The chain carries TRBV12-5 and TRBJ1-4; 8 bases align to TRBD1. The germline V gene has CDR1 LGHNT and CDR2 FRNRAP. The J segment lost 4 bases and the V segment lost 6 bases, leaving 4 bases of the junction unmatched. The length of the CDR3 is 14 residues. CDR3 residues: CASGQGAGNEKLFF. CDR3 coding DNA: TGTGCTAGTGGCCAGGGGGCGGGTAATGAAAAACTGTTTTTT.

This clone was observed once. This chain joins TRBV5-1 and TRBJ1-2; D is perhaps TRBD1 (6 bases). The CDR3 extends over 15 amino acids. In germline, CDR1 is SGHRS, CDR2 YFSETQ. The ends were cut back, 0 bases at V and 1 base at J, with 10 bases in the middle. CDR3 loop: CASSLAQGLNYGYTF. The CDR3 DNA is TGCGCCAGCAGCTTGGCACAGGGACTTAACTATGGCTACACCTTC.

The chain is built from TRBV28 and TRBJ1-5; D ambiguous. The CDR3 consists of 18 residues. Between the trimmed V and J ends, which lost 10 bases and 3 bases, there was a span of 28 bases. The germline gives CDR1 MDHEN, CDR2 SYDVKM. This CDR3 reads CAIGPFMVGKRDNQPQHF. The CDR3 DNA follows: TGTGCCATCGGTCCTTTTATGGTGGGGAAGAGAGACAATCAGCCCCAGCATTTT.

A remark on this clone: Germline and junction disagree at one end, which may indicate a read error. The V and J genes are TRBV7-3 and TRBJ2-3; 10 nucleotides line up with TRBD2. The V gene's germline CDR1 is SGHTA and CDR2 FQGTGA. The length of the CDR3 is 15 residues. The DNA of the CDR3 is TGTGCCAGCAGCATAACTAGCGGGGGCACAGATACGCAGTATTTT. It yields the protein CASSITSGGTDTQYF.

The V gene is TRBV2, the J gene TRBJ2-2; TRBD2 agrees at 10 bases. CDR1 SNHLY and CDR2 FYNNEI come from the germline V gene. The CDR3 loop spans 17 amino acids. V lost 3 bases, J lost 5 bases, and 9 bases stayed unmatched. The CDR3 region has the DNA TGTGCCAGCAGTGACCCTTCTAGCGGGAGAAGGACCGGGGAGCTGTTTTTT. This encodes CASSDPSSGRRTGELFF.

J is TRBJ2-3 and V is TRBV7-3, with 13 positions matching TRBD2. The germline V gene encodes CDR1 SGHTA and CDR2 FQGTGA. The CDR3 consists of 20 residues. V trimming: 5 bases; J trimming: 4 bases; junction bases outside the gene matches: 18. In nucleotides, the CDR3 is TGTGCCAGCAGCCCAACCCGGACTAGCGGGAGTGGGTATGGCGCAGATACGCAGTATTTT. It encodes CASSPTRTSGSGYGADTQYF.

The genes are TRBV18 and TRBJ2-3; D is possibly TRBD1 (5 bases). Trimming shortened V by 6 bases and J by 4 bases, and 11 bases separated the two germline ends. The CDR3 has 13 amino acids. Germline V gene sequence: CDR1 KGHSH, CDR2 LQKENI. The CDR3 nucleotides are TGTGCCAGCTCTTCAGGGTCCCCAGATACGCAGTATTTT. This translates into CASSSGSPDTQYF.

The CDR3 DNA sequence: TGTGCCAGCTCACGAGGGGGTTCGAACACCGGGGAGCTGTTTTTT. It yields the protein CASSRGGSNTGELFF. This chain joins TRBV18 and TRBJ2-2; a weak D match, TRBD1 (6 bases). Germline V gene sequence: CDR1 KGHSH, CDR2 LQKENI. V lost 4 bases to trimming and J lost 0 bases, with 9 bases between them. The CDR3 covers 15 residues.

The chain is built from TRBV27 and TRBJ1-1, with 7 positions matching TRBD1. The CDR3 covers 14 residues. The germline V gene has CDR1 MNHEY and CDR2 SMNVEV (reference sequence). Losses at the gene ends were 5 bases for V and 1 base for J; bases not matched to a gene: 4. The CDR3 region is CASSPGTANTEAFF. The CDR3 DNA is TGTGCCAGCAGTCCGGGGACAGCGAACACTGAAGCTTTCTTT.

V is TRBV30 and J is TRBJ1-5; 8 positions match TRBD1. Germline-derived CDR1 and CDR2 are GTSNPN and SVGIG (reference sequence). Trimming cost V 1 base and J 6 bases; bases outside gene matches: 14. CDR3 length equals 17 residues. CDR3 coding DNA: TGTGCCTGGAGTGGCTGGCAGGGGGCGGAACGTGGTCAGCCCCAGCATTTT. Amino acid sequence: CAWSGWQGAERGQPQHF.

V usage is TRBV2 and J usage is TRBJ1-3; D gene ambiguous. The germline V gene encodes CDR1 SNHLY and CDR2 FYNNEI. Deletions cut 8 bases from V and 0 bases from J, with 14 bases between. The CDR3 loop spans 15 amino acids. CDR3 bases: TGTGCCAGCGGAGAAGACACTAACTCTGGAAACACCATATATTTT. It is translated as CASGEDTNSGNTIYF.